The TCR beta chain described here comes from a study of response to subunit inactivated influenza vaccine. Via MiXCR, TCRdb re-called the RT-PCR reads, giving one row per CDR3 protein. Of hundreds of thousands of distinct CDR3 sequences listed, 13% to 15% were seen once; the top ten hold about 7.4%. The sequence derives from a man between 50 and 59 years old who received an inactivated influenza vaccine. Sequenced here: PBMCs from blood, sampled about 14 days before vaccination.

Here the CDR3 reads CASSPLRTVGAFF. The CDR3 DNA follows: TGTGCCAGCAGTCCCCTAAGGACAGTGGGAGCTTTCTTT. The chain joins TRBV6-1 to TRBJ1-1; D perhaps matches TRBD1 (6 bases). The CDR3 runs to 13 residues. V was cut by 5 bases and J by 10 bases, with 17 bases left in between. Per germline, CDR1 MNHNS and CDR2 SASEGT.